This T cell receptor (beta chain) was captured in a study of cytomegalovirus exposure and HLA in healthy donors. Study-level results: Specificity of three CMV-associated chains for CMV antigens was verified in vitro. While the bulk of TCR sequences proved rare, some public TCRs turned up in many donors. It was reported that the classifier diagnosed cytomegalovirus status with high specificity and sensitivity in both the original and validation cohorts.

Repertoires were generated with immunoSEQ multiplex PCR, while TCRdb's copy carries only in-frame clones and drops some. The table lists 100,000 to 150,000 clones, approximately 88% of them singletons, with 2% to 2.5% in the top ten. The CDR3 loop spans 15 amino acids. Germline-derived CDR1 and CDR2 are SGHRS and YFSETQ. With V trimmed by 3 bases and J by 2 bases, 4 bases remained unmatched. Donors came from a validation cohort of fewer than 150 subjects, distinct from the first 666-subject cohort. In its sample, this clone was seen a few times. The antigen remains undetermined. The sequence derives from a young woman in good health and CMV-seronegative. The chain is built from TRBV5-1 and TRBJ1-3; 8 bases are a match to TRBD1. Sequencing was performed on PBMCs. CDR3: CASSYDRGAGNTIYF. DNA for the CDR3: TGCGCCAGCAGCTACGACAGGGGTGCTGGAAACACCATATATTTT.